This passage covers 2 T cell receptor beta chains from one sample sequenced in a study of blood T cell repertoires in COVID-19 (dated by TCRdb to 2019 to 2021). Library construction relied on the immunoSEQ multiplex PCR assay. Here the immuneACCESS table is served through TCRdb, limited to in-frame sequences with V and J called. Missing clones are a known gap in these copies; in checked studies unresolved V genes cover under half, and the rest lacks a known reason. The sample profile shows some 290,000 clones; around 87% of them were found once. In total, the top ten clones hold roughly 1% of the sample. The sequenced sample was peripheral blood. All receptors come from a woman between 40 and 55 years old with COVID-19, enrolled during active disease.

The V gene is TRBV6-5, the J gene TRBJ1-2, with D possibly TRBD1 on 5 matching bases. In germline, CDR1 is MNHEY, CDR2 SVGAGI. The CDR3 consists of 15 residues. Trimming shortened V by 3 bases and J by 6 bases, and 17 bases separated the two germline ends. The CDR3 spells CASSYTSSGRNGYTF. The DNA of the CDR3 is TGTGCCAGCAGTTATACCTCTTCAGGGCGAAATGGCTACACCTTC.

The chain uses TRBV6-5 and TRBJ1-4, with a tentative D call TRBD1 (6 bases). This CDR3 has 16 amino acids. Germline V CDR1 and CDR2: MNHEY, SVGAGI. Trimming removed 2 bases from V and 5 bases from J, with 15 bases in between. The CDR3: CASSYIPTGLNEKLFF. CDR3 bases: TGTGCCAGCAGTTACATCCCCACAGGGCTAAATGAAAAACTGTTTTTT.